This T cell receptor beta chain was profiled in a study of cytomegalovirus exposure and HLA in healthy donors. The V segment lost 0 bases and the J segment 0 bases; nucleotides outside the gene matches: 9. Per germline, CDR1 SEHNR and CDR2 FQNEAQ (reference sequence). CDR3 length: 18 amino acids. Healthy donors of bone marrow made up the group. Whereas donors were nominally healthy upon sampling, unrecorded immune exposures were probable. PCR primers comprised 60 Vbeta and 13 Jbeta primers. Profiling relied on immunoSEQ multiplex PCR, and the TCRdb table lists in-frame clones only, not all of them. The sample lists about 110,000 clones, roughly 80% occurring once.

The sequence was obtained from a man aged 25-45 years in good health and CMV-seronegative. The J gene is TRBJ1-2, the V gene TRBV7-9; 8 bases agree with TRBD1. Sequenced sample: PBMCs. CDR3 sequence reads: CASSLAQGAKPSNYGYTF. In DNA, the CDR3 is TGTGCCAGCAGCTTAGCTCAGGGGGCGAAACCTTCTAACTATGGCTACACCTTC.